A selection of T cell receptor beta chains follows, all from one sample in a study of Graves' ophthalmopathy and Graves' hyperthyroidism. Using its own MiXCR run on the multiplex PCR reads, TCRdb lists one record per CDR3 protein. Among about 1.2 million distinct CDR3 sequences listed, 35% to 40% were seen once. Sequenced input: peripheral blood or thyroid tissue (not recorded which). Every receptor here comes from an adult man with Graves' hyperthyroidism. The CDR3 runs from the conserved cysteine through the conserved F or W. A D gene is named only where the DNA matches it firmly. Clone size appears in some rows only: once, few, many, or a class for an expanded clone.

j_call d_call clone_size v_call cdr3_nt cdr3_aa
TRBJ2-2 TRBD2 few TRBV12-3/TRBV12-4 TGTGCCAGCAGTTTAATAGCGGGAAGCACCGGGGAGCTGTTTTTT CASSLIAGSTGELFF
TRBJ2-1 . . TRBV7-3 TGTGCCAGCAGCTTAGGGATGGGGCTAGCAGGGAATGAGCAGTTCTTC CASSLGMGLAGNEQFF
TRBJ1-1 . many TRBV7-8 TGTGCCAGCAGCTTAGGGGGCAGGCGGTCGAGTGAAGCTTTCTTT CASSLGGRRSSEAFF
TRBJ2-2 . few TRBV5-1 TGCGCCAGCAGCTCCGGAGGGGGCACCGGGGAGCTGTTTTTT CASSSGGGTGELFF
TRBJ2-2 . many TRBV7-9 TGTGCCAGCAGCCCATTGGTGGGGGCGAACACCGGGGAGCTGTTTTTT CASSPLVGANTGELFF
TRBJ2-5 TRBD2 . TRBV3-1 TGTGCCAGCAGCTCATGGACTAGCGGGGGAGTTGAGACCCAGTACTTC CASSSWTSGGVETQYF
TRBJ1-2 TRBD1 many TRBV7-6 TGTGCCAGCAGCCCCCAGGACAGGTTTGGCTACACCTTC CASSPQDRFGYTF
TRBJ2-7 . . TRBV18 TGTGCCAGCTCACCACTGTCCGGGAACGAGCAGTACTTC CASSPLSGNEQYF
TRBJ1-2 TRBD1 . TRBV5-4 TGTGCCAGCAGCTTGTCGGTCCCGACAGGGAGAATATATGGCTACACCTTC CASSLSVPTGRIYGYTF
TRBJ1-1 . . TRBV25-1 TGTGCCAGCTTAATCATGAACACTGAAGCTTTCTTT CASLIMNTEAFF
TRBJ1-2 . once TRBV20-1 TGCAGTGCTAGATCACCGGGGTCTGGAAACACCTTC CSARSPGSGNTF
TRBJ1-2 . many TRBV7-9 TGTGCCAGCGCAAGAGTTAACTATGGCTACACCTTC CASARVNYGYTF
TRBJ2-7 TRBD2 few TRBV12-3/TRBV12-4 TGTGCCAGCAGTTCCCTGGGACTAGCGGGGTCCGAGCAGTACTTC CASSSLGLAGSEQYF
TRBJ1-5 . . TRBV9 TGTGCCTGGAGTCCCGGGGCAGGGGACGGGAGCAATCAGCCCCAGCATTTT CAWSPGAGDGSNQPQHF
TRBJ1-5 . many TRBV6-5 TGTGCCAGCATAGATCGGCGGGGTCAGCCCCAGCATTTT CASIDRRGQPQHF
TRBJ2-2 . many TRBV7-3 TGTGCCAGCAGCTTAGTTGCGAACACCGGGGAGCTGTTTTTT CASSLVANTGELFF
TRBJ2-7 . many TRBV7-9 TGTGCCAGCAGCCAATTCCCTCTACGGCGGTCCTACGAGCAGTACTTC CASSQFPLRRSYEQYF
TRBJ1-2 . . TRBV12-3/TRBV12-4 TGTGCCAGCTGCCCTTACGGGGGAGTCGGCTACACCTTC CASCPYGGVGYTF
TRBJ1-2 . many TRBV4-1 TGCGCCAGCAGCCAAGAAGGTGGGGCAAGGGGCTACACCTTC CASSQEGGARGYTF
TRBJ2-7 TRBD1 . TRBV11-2 TGTGCCAGCGCGGGGCCGGGACAGGGACCCTACGAGCAGTACTTC CASAGPGQGPYEQYF
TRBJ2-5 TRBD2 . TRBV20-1 TGCAGTGCTAGCCCCCTCACTAGCGGCTTCCAAGAGACCCAGTACTTC CSASPLTSGFQETQYF
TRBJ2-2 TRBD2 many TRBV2 TGTGCCAGCAGTGATATCTCGGGAGGAGTGTTCACCGGGGAGCTGTTTTTT CASSDISGGVFTGELFF
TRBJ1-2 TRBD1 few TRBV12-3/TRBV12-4 TGTGCCAGCAGTCCCCGCCGAGACAGGGAATATGGCTACACCTTC CASSPRRDREYGYTF
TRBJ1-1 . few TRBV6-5 TGTGCCAGCAGTTACTCGAGGGTGACTGAAGCTTTCTTT CASSYSRVTEAFF
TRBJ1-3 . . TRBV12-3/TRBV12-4 TGTGCCAGCAGTTTAGAGTCCCAACGGGGAAACACCATATATTTT CASSLESQRGNTIYF
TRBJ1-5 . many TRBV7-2 TGTGCCAGCAGCTTAGGTGACGGTCAGCCCCAGCATTTT CASSLGDGQPQHF
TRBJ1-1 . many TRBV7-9 TGTGCCAGCAGCTTGGGTCAGGTTAGGGGAGGCACTGAAGCTTTCTTT CASSLGQVRGGTEAFF
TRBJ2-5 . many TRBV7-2 TGTGCCAGCAGCTTAGGTTCGCAGGGTGGGGAGACCCAGTACTTC CASSLGSQGGETQYF
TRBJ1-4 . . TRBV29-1 TGCAGCGTTGAGTCGGACCCTGGGGCAACTAATGAAAAACTGTTTTTT CSVESDPGATNEKLFF
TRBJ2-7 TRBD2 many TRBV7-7 TGTGCCAGCAGCTTAGGTAGCGGGAGGAGTTACGAGCAGTACTTC CASSLGSGRSYEQYF
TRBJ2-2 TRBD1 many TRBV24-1 TGTGCCACCAGTGATCGGACAGGCGGTATATCCGGGGAGCTGTTTTTT CATSDRTGGISGELFF
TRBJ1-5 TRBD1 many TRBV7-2 TGTGCCAGCAGCTTACAGGGGGCTGCTCAGCCCCAGCATTTT CASSLQGAAQPQHF
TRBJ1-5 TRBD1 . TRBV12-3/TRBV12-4 TGTGCCAGCAGTCTCGACAGGGATTATCAGCCCCAGCATTTT CASSLDRDYQPQHF
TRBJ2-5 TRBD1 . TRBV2 TGTGCCAGCAGTCCGACGGACAGGGGGGCGTCAGAGACCCAGTACTTC CASSPTDRGASETQYF
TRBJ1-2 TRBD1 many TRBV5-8 TGTGCCAGCAGCTTGCTCGGGACAGGACTTGGCTACACCTTC CASSLLGTGLGYTF
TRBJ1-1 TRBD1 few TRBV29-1 TGCAGCGCGAAAGGGACAGGGACTGAAGCTTTCTTT CSAKGTGTEAFF
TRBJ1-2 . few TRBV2 TGTGCCAGCACACCCCGGCAGGATTACTATGGCTACACCTTC CASTPRQDYYGYTF